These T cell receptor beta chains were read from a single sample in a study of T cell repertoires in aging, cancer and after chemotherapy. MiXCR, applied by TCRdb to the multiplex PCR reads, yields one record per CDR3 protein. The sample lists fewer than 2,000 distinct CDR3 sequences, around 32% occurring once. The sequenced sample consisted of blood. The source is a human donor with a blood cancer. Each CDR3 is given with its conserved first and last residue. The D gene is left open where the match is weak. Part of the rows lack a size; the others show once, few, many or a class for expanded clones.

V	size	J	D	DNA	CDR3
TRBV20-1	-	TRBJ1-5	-	TGCAGTGCTAGGAGGACAGATCAGCCCCAGCATTTT	CSARRTDQPQHF
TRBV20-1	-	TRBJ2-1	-	TGCAGTGCTAGAGATTGGGGGGGCAGGGAGGTCAATGAGCAGTTCTTC	CSARDWGGREVNEQFF
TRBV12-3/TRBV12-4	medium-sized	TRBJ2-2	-	TGTGCCAGCAGTATACAGGGTAACACCGGGGAGCTGTTTTTT	CASSIQGNTGELFF
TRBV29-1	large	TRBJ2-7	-	TGCAGCGTCCGAGTAGACGACTCCTACGAGCAGTACTTC	CSVRVDDSYEQYF
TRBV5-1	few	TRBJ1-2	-	TGCGCCAGCAGCTCCTCAGCGTACTATGGCTACACCTTC	CASSSSAYYGYTF
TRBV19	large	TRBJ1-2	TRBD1	TGTGCCAGCAACCGGGACAGCTATGGCTACACCTTC	CASNRDSYGYTF
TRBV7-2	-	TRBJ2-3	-	TGTGCCAGCAGCTTAGCGGGGAGTCGAGTAGATACGCAGTATTTT	CASSLAGSRVDTQYF
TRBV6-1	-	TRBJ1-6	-	TGTGCCAGCACCGGGGGGAACTATAATTCACCCCTCCACTTT	CASTGGNYNSPLHF
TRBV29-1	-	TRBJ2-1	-	TGCAGCGTTGAGGGGCTGAGGGGAGCTACCTACAATGAGCAGTTCTTC	CSVEGLRGATYNEQFF
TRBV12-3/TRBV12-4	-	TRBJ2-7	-	TGTGCCAGCAGTTTCGCACGGGCAGGCGACTACGAGCAGTACTTC	CASSFARAGDYEQYF
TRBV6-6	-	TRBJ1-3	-	TGTGCCAGCAGTATCCCAGGCCAGGCGATAAGTAGAAACACCATATATTTT	CASSIPGQAISRNTIYF
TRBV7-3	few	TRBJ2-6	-	TGTGCCAGCAGCTCGGACCCTAGCTCTGGGGCCAACGTCCTGACTTTC	CASSSDPSSGANVLTF
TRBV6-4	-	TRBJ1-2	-	TGTGCCAGCAGGGGGGACGGAGCGCCCGGACGCTACACCTTC	CASRGDGAPGRYTF
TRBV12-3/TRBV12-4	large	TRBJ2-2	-	TGTGCCAGCAGTTTAAGGTTCTCTTCGGATACCGGGGAGCTGTTTTTT	CASSLRFSSDTGELFF
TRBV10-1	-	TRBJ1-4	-	TGCGCCAGCAGTGTCAGACCAGAAGAAAAACTGTTTTTT	CASSVRPEEKLFF
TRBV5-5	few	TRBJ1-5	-	TGTGCCAGCAGCCCGGGGGGCGGGGGGCGCGTTCAGCCCCAGCATTTT	CASSPGGGGRVQPQHF
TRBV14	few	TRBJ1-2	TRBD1	TGTGCCAGCACCGACCTCCGGACAGGGAGCTATGGCTACACCTTC	CASTDLRTGSYGYTF
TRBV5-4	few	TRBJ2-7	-	TGTGCCAGCAGCGCCCGGGACAAGTCCTACGAGCAGTACTTC	CASSARDKSYEQYF
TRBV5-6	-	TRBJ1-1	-	TGCGCCAGCAGCGGCAGGGTGAGGACTAACACTGAAGCTTTCTTT	CASSGRVRTNTEAFF
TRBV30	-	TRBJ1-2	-	TGTGCCTGGAGTGTACAGATCTCCGGGGGCTACACCTTC	CAWSVQISGGYTF
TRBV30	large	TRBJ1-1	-	TGTGCCTGGAGCACCGGGGGGTTCATGAACACTGAAGCTTTCTTT	CAWSTGGFMNTEAFF
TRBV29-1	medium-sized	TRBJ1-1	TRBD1	TGCAGCGTTGAACAGGGGGGGACTGAAGCTTTCTTT	CSVEQGGTEAFF
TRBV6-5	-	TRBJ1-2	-	TGTGCCAGCAGTGGCCCGGGGAGTAGGTCCGGCTACACCTTC	CASSGPGSRSGYTF
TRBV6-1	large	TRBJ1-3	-	TGTGCCAGCAGGGGGAACACCATATATTTT	CASRGNTIYF
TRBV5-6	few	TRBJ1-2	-	TGCGCCAGCAGCTCCGCCGGGACGGCTAACTATGGCTACACCTTC	CASSSAGTANYGYTF
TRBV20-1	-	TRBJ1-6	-	TGCAGTGCTAGAGAAGCGGGACTTTATAATTCACCCCTCCACTTT	CSAREAGLYNSPLHF
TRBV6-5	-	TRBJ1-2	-	TGTGCCAGCAGTTACGCCCCAACTAACTATGGCTACACCTTC	CASSYAPTNYGYTF
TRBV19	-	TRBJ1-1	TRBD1	TGTGCCAGTAGTATAGCACAGGGGCCCAGTGAAGCTTTCTTT	CASSIAQGPSEAFF
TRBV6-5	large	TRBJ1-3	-	TGTGCCAGCAGTTGGGGACCGTATTGGAACACCATATATTTT	CASSWGPYWNTIYF
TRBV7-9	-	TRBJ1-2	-	TGTGCCAGCGGTGAGGGACACCTAAACTATGGCTACACCTTC	CASGEGHLNYGYTF
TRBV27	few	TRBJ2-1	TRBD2	TGTGCCAGCAGTACCTTACCCGGACTAGCGGGGGTGAATGAGCAGTTCTTC	CASSTLPGLAGVNEQFF
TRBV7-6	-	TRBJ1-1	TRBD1	TGTGCCAGCAGCCCCTATCTGGGGGGGACAGCGGATTTGAACACTGAAGCTTTCTTT	CASSPYLGGTADLNTEAFF
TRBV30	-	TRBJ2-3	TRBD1	TGTGCCTGGGGGGAACTGACAGGGGTCTACACAGATACGCAGTATTTT	CAWGELTGVYTDTQYF
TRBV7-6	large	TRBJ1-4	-	TGTGCCAGCAGCTCCTCCCGATGGGGCGCAAAACTGTTTTTT	CASSSSRWGAKLFF
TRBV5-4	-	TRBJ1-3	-	TGTGCCAGCAGCTTTACCGGACAGCTCTCTGGAAACACCATATATTTT	CASSFTGQLSGNTIYF
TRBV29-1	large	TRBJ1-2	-	TGCAGCGTCCGCCCTCTTGGGGCTTTCGGCTATGGCTACACCTTC	CSVRPLGAFGYGYTF
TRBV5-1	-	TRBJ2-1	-	TGCGCCAGCAGCTTACAAGGGGGGGCCTCCTACAATGAGCAGTTCTTC	CASSLQGGASYNEQFF
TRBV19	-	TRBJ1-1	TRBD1	TGTGCCAGTAGTATTAGGACAGGGCAGTTAAACACTGAAGCTTTCTTT	CASSIRTGQLNTEAFF
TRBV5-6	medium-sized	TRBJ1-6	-	TGTGCCAGCAGCGGTCGCGGGGATGTTGCACCCCTCCACTTT	CASSGRGDVAPLHF
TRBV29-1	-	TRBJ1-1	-	TGCAGCGTTGCGTCCGGGAGGATGAACACTGAAGCTTTCTTT	CSVASGRMNTEAFF
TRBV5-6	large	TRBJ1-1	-	TGTGCCAGCAGCTTACGGGGTACTGAAGCTTTCTTT	CASSLRGTEAFF